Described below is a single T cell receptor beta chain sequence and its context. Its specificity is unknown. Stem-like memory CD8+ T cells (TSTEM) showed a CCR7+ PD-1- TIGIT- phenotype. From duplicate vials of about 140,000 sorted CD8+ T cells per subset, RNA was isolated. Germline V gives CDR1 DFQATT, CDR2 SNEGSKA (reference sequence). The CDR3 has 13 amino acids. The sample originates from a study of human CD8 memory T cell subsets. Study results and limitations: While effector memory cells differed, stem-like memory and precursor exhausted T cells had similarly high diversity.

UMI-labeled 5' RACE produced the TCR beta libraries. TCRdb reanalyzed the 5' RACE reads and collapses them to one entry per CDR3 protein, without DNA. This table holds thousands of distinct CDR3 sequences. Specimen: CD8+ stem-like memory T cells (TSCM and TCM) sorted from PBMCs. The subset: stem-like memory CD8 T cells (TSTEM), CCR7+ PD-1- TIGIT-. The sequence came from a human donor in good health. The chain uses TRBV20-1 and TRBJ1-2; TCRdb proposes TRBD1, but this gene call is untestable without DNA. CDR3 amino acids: CSARLQEFDGYTF.